The TCR beta chain described here comes from a study of blood T cell repertoires in COVID-19. Repertoires were generated with immunoSEQ multiplex PCR, while TCRdb's copy carries only in-frame clones and drops some. The sample records about 220,000 clones, about 85% being singletons. J gave up 5 bases and V 5 bases, and 9 bases lay outside the gene matches. Looked up from germline, CDR1 is PRHDT and CDR2 is FYEKMQ (reference sequence). CDR3 length: 16 amino acids. The sequence derives from a woman in her thirties who had recovered from COVID-19. The chain combines TRBV13 with TRBJ1-6, with 7 bases fitting TRBD1. Sequencing input: PBMCs or T cells enriched from blood (not recorded which). Here the CDR3 DNA reads TGTGCCAGCAGCCTCCGACAGGGTTGGGATAATTCACCCCTCCACTTT. Translated, it gives CASSLRQGWDNSPLHF.